Following are 22 T cell receptor beta chains from one sample sequenced in a study of shared clonotypes between healthy human individuals. Naive CD8 cells lacked CD45RO and underwent positive selection for CCR7, leaving out terminally differentiated effector memory CD45RA+ cells. Profiling relied on immunoSEQ multiplex PCR, and the TCRdb table lists in-frame clones only, not all of them. Of about 870,000 clones detected, 80% to 95% appear once; the ten largest clones hold less than 25%. What was sequenced was naive CD8+ T cells sorted from blood. The receptors stem from a man aged 25 to 40 in good health.

This chain joins TRBV19 and TRBJ2-7, with D unclear. The CDR3 is made up of 14 amino acids. The germline V gene encodes CDR1 LNHDA and CDR2 SQIVND (reference sequence). Trimming removed 7 bases at V and 4 bases at J, with 17 bases between. The CDR3 is CASNTYPAAYEQYF. CDR3 nucleotides: TGTGCCAGTAATACGTACCCAGCAGCATACGAGCAGTACTTC.

The V and J genes are TRBV19 and TRBJ2-7; 13 bases map to TRBD2. CDR1 is LNHDA and CDR2 is SQIVND in the germline V gene (reference sequence). J was trimmed by 7 bases and V by 4 bases; bases with no gene match: 10. This CDR3 has 16 residues. The CDR3 coding sequence is TGTGCCAGTAGTAAAGAACTAGCGGGAGGGCCCAAAGAGCAGTACTTC. This encodes CASSKELAGGPKEQYF.

The chain links TRBV11-2 to TRBJ2-2; 10 nucleotides line up with TRBD2. This CDR3 is 17 amino acids long. The V and J ends lost 3 bases and 4 bases, in that order; junction bases with no gene match: 8. CDR1 is SGHAT and CDR2 is FQNNGV in the germline V gene. The CDR3 loop reads CASSFGLAGVVTGELFF. DNA of the CDR3: TGTGCCAGCAGCTTTGGCCTAGCGGGAGTTGTCACCGGGGAGCTGTTTTTT.

This clone was recorded once. CDR3 in amino acids: CASSLRDRERTGELFF. Here the CDR3 DNA reads TGCGCCAGCAGCTTGCGTGACAGGGAGCGCACCGGGGAGCTGTTTTTT. V is TRBV5-1 and J is TRBJ2-2; 7 bases agree with TRBD1. Germline V lookup: CDR1 SGHRS, CDR2 YFSETQ. With V trimmed by 1 base and J by 4 bases, 7 bases remained unmatched. The CDR3 is made up of 16 amino acids. Drawing the rest from reference TRBV5-1 and TRBJ2-2, the complete variable domain is KAGVTQTPRYLIKTRGQQVTLSCSPISGHRSVSWYQQTPGQGLQFLFEYFSETQRNKGNFPGRFSGRQFSNSRSEMNVSTLELGDSALYLCASSLRDRERTGELFFGEGSRLTVL.

The chain carries TRBV7-9 and TRBJ2-1; possibly TRBD1 for D (7 bases). The CDR3 covers 13 residues. The ends were cut back, 5 bases at V and 10 bases at J, with 15 bases in the middle. Germline V gives CDR1 SEHNR, CDR2 FQNEAQ (reference sequence). The CDR3 region has the DNA TGTGCCAGCAGCCCCGGAGGGGGCCGGGAGCAGTTCTTC. This sequence encodes CASSPGGGREQFF.

This rearrangement joins TRBV11-3 to TRBJ1-1, with TRBD1 matching 9 bases. Germline-derived CDR1 and CDR2 are SGHNT and YENEEA. CDR3 length: 17 amino acids. V was clipped by 5 bases and J by 7 bases; unmatched bases: 17. The CDR3 protein is CASSPHPGQGVLGEAFF. In nucleotides, the CDR3 is TGTGCCAGCAGCCCACACCCGGGACAGGGTGTTTTAGGTGAAGCTTTCTTT.

V is TRBV2 and J is TRBJ1-2, with D maybe TRBD1 (6 bases). Germline V gene lookup returns CDR1 SNHLY and CDR2 FYNNEI. CDR3 length: 12 residues. Between the trimmed V and J ends, which lost 10 bases and 6 bases, there was a span of 15 bases. The CDR3 nucleotides read TGTGCCACTTCAGACAGGATCGATGGCTACACCTTC. It translates to CATSDRIDGYTF.

Of note for this clone: Distinct nucleotide sequences in the sample also encode this CDR3. The chain links TRBV7-2 to TRBJ2-1, with 12 bases matching TRBD2. The CDR3 length is 15 residues. CDR1 SGHTA and CDR2 FQGNSA come from the germline V gene. The J segment lost 5 bases and the V segment lost 1 base, leaving 0 bases of the junction unmatched. The CDR3 here is CASSLGTSGNNEQFF. The CDR3 bases are TGTGCCAGCAGCTTAGGGACTAGCGGGAACAATGAGCAGTTCTTC.

This rearrangement joins TRBV5-1 to TRBJ2-7; 11 bases match TRBD2. In germline, CDR1 is SGHRS, CDR2 YFSETQ. The CDR3 has 14 amino acids. After removal of 4 bases from V and 3 bases from J, the junction contained 3 bases not matched to a gene. The CDR3 DNA sequence: TGCGCCAGCAGCGGCGGGACTAGCGGCTACGAGCAGTACTTC. The encoded protein is CASSGGTSGYEQYF.

About this clone itself: Other DNA sequences in this sample translate to the same CDR3. V and J are TRBV11-2 and TRBJ2-1, with 10 nucleotides matching TRBD2. From germline, CDR1 is SGHAT and CDR2 FQNNGV. The CDR3 has 16 amino acids. V was clipped by 4 bases and J by 0 bases; unmatched bases: 3. The CDR3: CASSSSSGSSYNEQFF. CDR3 coding DNA: TGTGCCAGCAGCTCGTCTAGCGGGAGCTCCTACAATGAGCAGTTCTTC.

This chain connects TRBV4-1 to TRBJ2-2, with D possibly TRBD2 on 5 matching bases. The germline gives CDR1 MGHRA, CDR2 YSYEKL. This CDR3 spans 15 amino acids. Trimming stripped 4 bases from V and 5 bases from J, with 14 bases between. This CDR3 reads CASSLGVVRTGELFF. Written as DNA, the CDR3 is TGCGCCAGCAGCCTCGGGGTAGTAAGAACCGGGGAGCTGTTTTTT.

The gene calls are TRBV29-1 and TRBJ2-2; D ambiguous. Trimming left V 5 bases short and J 5 bases short, with 12 bases between. CDR3 length equals 13 residues. Germline V gene lookup returns CDR1 SQVTM and CDR2 ANQGSEA. For the CDR3, the DNA is TGCAGCGTTAGACTCCCGGTTACCGGGGAGCTGTTTTTT. It is translated as CSVRLPVTGELFF.

The table lists this clone with a count of one. The genes are TRBV5-1 and TRBJ2-7; TRBD1 matches 7 bases. CDR1 is SGHRS, CDR2 YFSETQ, per germline. CDR3 length: 16 residues. The V and J ends lost 0 bases and 2 bases, in that order; junction bases with no gene match: 8. In DNA, the CDR3 is TGCGCCAGCAGCTTGGTCCCGGACAGGTCGACCTACGAGCAGTACTTC. Residues: CASSLVPDRSTYEQYF. The variable domain in full, with the rest retrieved from reference TRBV5-1 and TRBJ2-7, is KAGVTQTPRYLIKTRGQQVTLSCSPISGHRSVSWYQQTPGQGLQFLFEYFSETQRNKGNFPGRFSGRQFSNSRSEMNVSTLELGDSALYLCASSLVPDRSTYEQYFGPGTRLTVT.

The rearrangement joins TRBV6-1 to TRBJ2-5, with 9 bases that match TRBD1. V shed 2 bases and J 1 base; nucleotides not matched to a gene: 14. There are 19 residues in the CDR3. CDR1 and CDR2 from the germline V gene are MNHNS and SASEGT. CDR3 coding DNA: TGTGCCAGCAGTGAACCCGAAACAGGGGGCGCAGCCCTCCAAGAGACCCAGTACTTC. The encoded protein is CASSEPETGGAALQETQYF.

The sample holds one count of this clone. For the CDR3, the DNA is TGTGCCAGCAGGGATAGCGGGAGGCCCTCCTACGAGCAGTACTTC. Protein product: CASRDSGRPSYEQYF. The V and J genes are TRBV2 and TRBJ2-7; 10 bases map to TRBD2. The CDR3 covers 15 residues. Germline-derived CDR1 and CDR2 are SNHLY and FYNNEI. V gave up 6 bases and J gave up 0 bases; unmatched junction bases: 5.

The V gene is TRBV4-2, the J gene TRBJ2-1, with TRBD1 matching over 7 bases. Per the germline V gene, CDR1 is LGHNA and CDR2 is YNFKEQ. The ends lost 1 base at V and 0 bases at J; junction bases unmatched: 9. The CDR3 runs to 18 residues. CDR3 region: CASSQASSTGLSYNEQFF. The CDR3 region has the DNA TGTGCCAGCAGCCAAGCCTCCTCGACAGGGCTCTCCTACAATGAGCAGTTCTTC.

Comments on this clone: A read error may produce the germline difference seen at one junction end. The rearrangement joins TRBV7-9 to TRBJ2-3; TRBD2 is a possible D gene (6 bases). This CDR3 region has 17 residues. Germline CDR1 is SEHNR and CDR2 is FQNEAQ (reference sequence). The CDR3 loop reads CASSLAFEGDVADTQYF. The CDR3 coding sequence is TGTGCCAGCAGCCTAGCGTTTGAAGGGGATGTGGCAGATACGCAGTATTTT.

The V and J genes are TRBV9 and TRBJ2-1; 14 nucleotides align to TRBD2. CDR1 and CDR2 from the germline V gene are SGDLS and YYNGEE. Trimming at V came to 2 bases and at J to 7 bases, leaving 5 bases not matched to a gene. The CDR3 consists of 16 residues. The CDR3 nucleotides read TGTGCCAGCAGCGTCCAGACTAGCGGGAGGGGAAATGAGCAGTTCTTC. Its translation: CASSVQTSGRGNEQFF.

V is TRBV5-1 and J is TRBJ2-3; D gene unclear. Germline V lookup: CDR1 SGHRS, CDR2 YFSETQ. V shed 6 bases and J shed 0 bases, with 14 bases lying between them. CDR3 length equals 15 residues. The CDR3 is CASMVRGASTDTQYF. The CDR3 DNA reads as TGCGCCAGCATGGTTCGCGGAGCTAGCACAGATACGCAGTATTTT.

The J gene is TRBJ2-1, the V gene TRBV10-1, with 8 bases that match TRBD2. This CDR3 is built from 16 residues. CDR1 WNHNN and CDR2 SYGVQD come from the germline V gene (reference sequence). V was pared by 0 bases and J by 2 bases, with 3 bases of the junction left unmatched. CDR3 sequence reads: CASSESGGRPYNEQFF. CDR3 sequence (DNA): TGCGCCAGCAGTGAGTCCGGCGGGAGGCCCTACAATGAGCAGTTCTTC.

The rearrangement joins TRBV20-1 to TRBJ2-1; no clear D gene. Germline V gene sequence: CDR1 DFQATT, CDR2 SNEGSKA (reference sequence). Trimming shortened V by 6 bases and J by 10 bases, and 13 bases separated the two germline ends. CDR3 size: 11 residues. The DNA for the CDR3 is TGCAGTGCCCCGGTTGATTGGGAGCAGTTCTTC. This encodes CSAPVDWEQFF.

This clone was observed a single time. V and J are TRBV12-5 and TRBJ2-1, with 7 bases identical to TRBD2. This CDR3 region has 13 residues. The trim removed 10 bases at V and 7 bases at J, leaving 10 bases unmatched. The germline gives CDR1 LGHNT, CDR2 FRNRAP. The CDR3 sequence: CATTGGSRNEQFF. The CDR3 nucleotides are TGTGCTACCACGGGCGGGAGCAGGAATGAGCAGTTCTTC.